The rows below give T cell receptor beta chains drawn from one sample of a study of beta chain features in type 1 diabetes. Repertoires were generated with immunoSEQ multiplex PCR, while TCRdb's copy carries only in-frame clones and drops some. The sample includes about 900,000 clones, around a sixth seen only once; the top ten take 0.02% to 0.025%. Specimen: naive CD4+ T cells from blood. These receptors originate from a woman aged 18-29 years in good health. Each CDR3 is given with its conserved first and last residue. The D gene is left open where the match is weak. Rows may omit the clone size; those that give it use once, few, many or a size class.

>TRBJ1-1|TRBV29-1|11|-|few
CSAGPGLEAFF
TGCAGCGCAGGGCCGGGACTTGAAGCTTTCTTT
>TRBJ2-5|TRBV5-1|13|-|few
CASSYRNQETQYF
TGCGCCAGCTCCTACAGGAATCAAGAGACCCAGTACTTC
>TRBJ2-1|TRBV6-6|14|TRBD1|-
CASSDRTGRNEQFF
TGTGCCAGCAGCGATCGGACAGGGAGAAATGAGCAGTTCTTC
>TRBJ2-2|TRBV7-3|13|-|few
CASSSASEGELFF
TGTGCCAGCAGCTCAGCTAGCGAAGGGGAGCTGTTTTTT
>TRBJ2-3|TRBV5-4|15|-|-
CASRSGGVGTDTQYF
TGTGCCAGCCGCAGCGGTGGGGTCGGCACAGATACGCAGTATTTT
>TRBJ2-5|TRBV28|16|TRBD2|-
CASSVIAGEGEETQYF
TGTGCCAGCAGTGTAATAGCGGGAGAGGGGGAAGAGACCCAGTACTTC
>TRBJ1-2|TRBV4-2|16|TRBD1|few
CASSGAGTGANYGYTF
TGTGCCAGCAGCGGAGCGGGGACAGGGGCTAACTATGGCTACACCTTC
>TRBJ1-1|TRBV6-5|13|-|few
CASRIDGNTEAFF
TGTGCCAGCAGGATAGACGGGAACACTGAAGCTTTCTTT
>TRBJ2-7|TRBV7-8|15|TRBD2|-
CASSLSSGEVHEQYF
TGTGCCAGCAGCTTAAGTAGCGGGGAGGTCCACGAGCAGTACTTC
>TRBJ2-6|TRBV7-3|18|-|few
CASSFLPGGLTGANVLTF
TGTGCCAGCAGCTTCCTTCCTGGGGGGCTCACTGGGGCCAACGTCCTGACTTTC
>TRBJ2-1|TRBV7-2|15|TRBD2|few
CASSLTSGIYNEQFF
TGTGCCAGCAGCTTAACTAGCGGGATTTACAATGAGCAGTTCTTC
>TRBJ2-1|TRBV7-3|15|TRBD1|few
CASSQRDSTYNEQFF
TGTGCCAGCTCCCAACGGGACAGCACATACAATGAGCAGTTCTTC
>TRBJ2-7|TRBV11-1|15|-|-
CASSSPLSNSYEQYF
TGTGCCAGCAGCTCTCCTTTGAGTAATTCCTACGAGCAGTACTTC
>TRBJ2-7|TRBV7-2|14|-|-
CASRSNQGGLEQYF
TGTGCCAGCAGGTCCAACCAGGGGGGGCTAGAGCAGTACTTC